This T cell receptor beta chain originates from a study of CD8+ T cells in alopecia areata. Overall study results and limits: Alphabeta T cells residing in normal skin are also sequenced in scalp samples. Higher clonality was seen in lesional scalp than in normal scalp, especially in alopecia totalis/universalis.

CD4+ and CD8+ T cells were sorted from PBMCs stained for CD3, CD4 and CD8. V was shortened by 5 bases and J by 9 bases, with 11 bases between the two germline ends. CDR3 length: 11 amino acids. Germline V gene data show CDR1 as SQVTM and CDR2 as ANQGSEA. Concerning this clone itself: Its specificity is not known.

cDNA serving as the sequencing template came from extracted, reverse transcribed RNA. Profiling relied on immunoSEQ multiplex PCR, and the TCRdb table lists in-frame clones only, not all of them. Of around 150,000 clones listed, 62% are singletons. This sequence joins TRBV29-1 and TRBJ2-1, with TRBD1 as a possible D gene (5 bases). This receptor was taken from a human donor in good health. Sequenced sample: CD8+ T cells sorted from blood. The CDR3 region is CSVHLGREQFF. The CDR3 DNA follows: TGCAGCGTTCATCTGGGGCGTGAGCAGTTCTTC.